These T cell receptor beta chains were read from a single sample in a study of blood T cell repertoires in COVID-19. The protocol was immunoSEQ multiplex PCR, while the TCRdb copy is restricted to in-frame clones and leaves out a portion. The data contain nearly 200,000 clones, 89% of them singletons. The sample taken for sequencing was PBMCs or T cells enriched from blood (not recorded which). Receptors originate from a woman aged 18-29 years who had recovered from COVID-19. CDR3s include the opening cysteine and the closing phenylalanine or tryptophan. Each record gives: CDR3 protein, CDR3 DNA, clone size, J gene, D gene, V gene. The D gene is left open where the match is weak. Clone size, where shown, is once, few, many, or a class for clones that have expanded.

CDR3 protein: CASKTGGGDTEAFF; CDR3 DNA: TGTGCCAGCAAGACAGGGGGAGGGGACACTGAAGCTTTCTTT; clone size: .; J gene: TRBJ1-1; D gene: TRBD1; V gene: TRBV28
CDR3 protein: CASSLDHTGSRGYTF; CDR3 DNA: TGTGCCAGCAGCTTAGATCATACAGGGTCGCGAGGCTACACCTTC; clone size: few; J gene: TRBJ1-2; D gene: .; V gene: TRBV7-8
CDR3 protein: CASSPGGANQETQYF; CDR3 DNA: TGTGCCAGCAGCCCAGGGGGCGCAAACCAAGAGACCCAGTACTTC; clone size: .; J gene: TRBJ2-5; D gene: TRBD1; V gene: TRBV9
CDR3 protein: CASSATTGRGYTF; CDR3 DNA: TGTGCCAGCAGCGCGACGACAGGGCGAGGCTACACCTTC; clone size: .; J gene: TRBJ1-2; D gene: TRBD1; V gene: TRBV9
CDR3 protein: CASSLLNYGYTF; CDR3 DNA: TGTGCCAGCAGCTTACTAAACTATGGCTACACCTTC; clone size: .; J gene: TRBJ1-2; D gene: .; V gene: TRBV7-9
CDR3 protein: CASSYSIRAGNEKLFF; CDR3 DNA: TGTGCCAGCAGTTACTCGATTAGGGCAGGGAATGAAAAACTGTTTTTT; clone size: .; J gene: TRBJ1-4; D gene: .; V gene: TRBV6-5
CDR3 protein: CASSLRTGNSPLHF; CDR3 DNA: TGCGCCAGCAGCCTTAGGACAGGGAATTCACCCCTCCACTTT; clone size: .; J gene: TRBJ1-6; D gene: TRBD1; V gene: TRBV4-1
CDR3 protein: CASSTSVGEVNEQFF; CDR3 DNA: TGTGCCAGTAGCACGTCGGTCGGGGAGGTGAATGAGCAGTTCTTC; clone size: .; J gene: TRBJ2-1; D gene: .; V gene: TRBV19
CDR3 protein: CASSRRNSLQETQYF; CDR3 DNA: TGTGCCAGCAGCCGCCGGAACAGCCTCCAAGAGACCCAGTACTTC; clone size: .; J gene: TRBJ2-5; D gene: .; V gene: TRBV3-1/TRBV3-2
CDR3 protein: CASNSDRVRETQYF; CDR3 DNA: TGTGCCAGCAACTCCGACAGGGTGAGGGAGACCCAGTACTTC; clone size: .; J gene: TRBJ2-5; D gene: TRBD1; V gene: TRBV11-2
CDR3 protein: CASSRQGARTEAFF; CDR3 DNA: TGTGCCAGCTCACGACAGGGGGCGAGGACTGAAGCTTTCTTT; clone size: .; J gene: TRBJ1-1; D gene: TRBD1; V gene: TRBV18
CDR3 protein: CASSDSAGGRGDTQYF; CDR3 DNA: TGTGCCAGCAGTGATTCGGCCGGGGGGCGAGGGGATACGCAGTATTTT; clone size: .; J gene: TRBJ2-3; D gene: .; V gene: TRBV6-4
CDR3 protein: CASSLGTGVLGNTIYF; CDR3 DNA: TGCGCCAGCAGCTTGGGGACAGGCGTATTAGGAAACACCATATATTTT; clone size: .; J gene: TRBJ1-3; D gene: TRBD1; V gene: TRBV5-1
CDR3 protein: CASSLGQRNTEAFF; CDR3 DNA: TGTGCCAGCAGTTTAGGACAGAGGAACACTGAAGCTTTCTTT; clone size: .; J gene: TRBJ1-1; D gene: .; V gene: TRBV27
CDR3 protein: CASSDKNTGELFF; CDR3 DNA: TGCGCCAGCAGTGACAAGAACACCGGGGAGCTGTTTTTT; clone size: once; J gene: TRBJ2-2; D gene: .; V gene: TRBV10-1
CDR3 protein: CASSLTGQAGETQYF; CDR3 DNA: TGCGCCAGCAGCTTGACGGGACAGGCCGGGGAGACCCAGTACTTC; clone size: .; J gene: TRBJ2-5; D gene: TRBD1; V gene: TRBV5-1
CDR3 protein: CASSYSRVYNEQFF; CDR3 DNA: TGTGCCAGCAGTTACTCGAGGGTCTACAATGAGCAGTTCTTC; clone size: .; J gene: TRBJ2-1; D gene: .; V gene: TRBV6-5
CDR3 protein: CASSTGGNNSPLHF; CDR3 DNA: TGTGCCAGCAGCACGGGAGGGAACAATTCACCCCTCCACTTT; clone size: .; J gene: TRBJ1-6; D gene: .; V gene: TRBV3-1/TRBV3-2
CDR3 protein: CASSLAGIDIQYF; CDR3 DNA: TGCGCCAGCAGCTTGGCGGGAATCGACATTCAGTACTTC; clone size: .; J gene: TRBJ2-4; D gene: .; V gene: TRBV5-1
CDR3 protein: CAWRDRGSRTEAFF; CDR3 DNA: TGTGCCTGGAGAGACAGGGGGAGTCGCACTGAAGCTTTCTTT; clone size: .; J gene: TRBJ1-1; D gene: TRBD1; V gene: TRBV30
CDR3 protein: CATSRDVEGDYGYTF; CDR3 DNA: TGTGCCACCAGCAGAGATGTTGAAGGAGACTATGGCTACACCTTC; clone size: .; J gene: TRBJ1-2; D gene: .; V gene: TRBV15
CDR3 protein: CASSPPSEVDTQYF; CDR3 DNA: TGCGCCAGCAGCCCACCCTCGGAGGTCGATACGCAGTATTTT; clone size: .; J gene: TRBJ2-3; D gene: .; V gene: TRBV5-1
CDR3 protein: CASSQQGRGRADTQYF; CDR3 DNA: TGTGCCAGCAGCCAACAGGGGAGGGGTCGCGCAGATACGCAGTATTTT; clone size: .; J gene: TRBJ2-3; D gene: .; V gene: TRBV4-2
CDR3 protein: CASSDGQGQNSPLHF; CDR3 DNA: TGTGCCAGCAGTGATGGACAGGGGCAAAATTCACCCCTCCACTTT; clone size: once; J gene: TRBJ1-6; D gene: TRBD1; V gene: TRBV6-1
CDR3 protein: CASSEYRAGGSDEKLFF; CDR3 DNA: TGTGCCAGCAGTGAATATCGGGCAGGGGGTAGTGATGAAAAACTGTTTTTT; clone size: .; J gene: TRBJ1-4; D gene: TRBD1; V gene: TRBV2
CDR3 protein: CASSYSGQSLSGANVLTF; CDR3 DNA: TGTGCCAGCAGCTACAGTGGACAGAGCCTCTCTGGGGCCAACGTCCTGACTTTC; clone size: .; J gene: TRBJ2-6; D gene: .; V gene: TRBV2
CDR3 protein: CASSPKERGSTEAFF; CDR3 DNA: TGCGCCAGCAGCCCAAAAGAGCGGGGGAGCACTGAAGCTTTCTTT; clone size: .; J gene: TRBJ1-1; D gene: .; V gene: TRBV4-1
CDR3 protein: CASSPPSTTGNQPQHF; CDR3 DNA: TGTGCCAGCTCACCACCGAGTACCACAGGGAATCAGCCCCAGCATTTT; clone size: .; J gene: TRBJ1-5; D gene: .; V gene: TRBV18
CDR3 protein: CASSSGQSTYEQYF; CDR3 DNA: TGTGCCAGCAGTTCCGGACAGAGTACCTACGAGCAGTACTTC; clone size: .; J gene: TRBJ2-7; D gene: .; V gene: TRBV5-6
CDR3 protein: CAISDSGATNEKLFF; CDR3 DNA: TGTGCCATCAGTGATTCAGGGGCAACTAATGAAAAACTGTTTTTT; clone size: .; J gene: TRBJ1-4; D gene: .; V gene: TRBV10-3
CDR3 protein: CASSPGTGHGYTF; CDR3 DNA: TGTGCCAGCAGTCCCGGGACAGGTCATGGCTACACCTTC; clone size: .; J gene: TRBJ1-2; D gene: TRBD1; V gene: TRBV12-3/TRBV12-4
CDR3 protein: CASTNRGKETQYF; CDR3 DNA: TGTGCCAGCACGAACAGGGGGAAAGAGACCCAGTACTTC; clone size: .; J gene: TRBJ2-5; D gene: TRBD1; V gene: TRBV6-5
CDR3 protein: CASSRELLPYEQYF; CDR3 DNA: TGTGCCAGCAGCAGGGAGCTTTTGCCCTACGAGCAGTACTTC; clone size: .; J gene: TRBJ2-7; D gene: .; V gene: TRBV5-4
CDR3 protein: CASSESSISGGAVDTQYF; CDR3 DNA: TGCGCCAGCAGTGAGTCTTCTATTAGCGGGGGGGCCGTAGATACGCAGTATTTT; clone size: .; J gene: TRBJ2-3; D gene: TRBD2; V gene: TRBV10-1
CDR3 protein: CASSLVQGHNEQFF; CDR3 DNA: TGTGCCAGCAGCTTAGTACAGGGGCACAATGAGCAGTTCTTC; clone size: .; J gene: TRBJ2-1; D gene: TRBD1; V gene: TRBV7-9
CDR3 protein: CASRRSDSYEQYF; CDR3 DNA: TGTGCCAGCAGACGAAGTGATAGCTACGAGCAGTACTTC; clone size: .; J gene: TRBJ2-7; D gene: .; V gene: TRBV2
CDR3 protein: CASSQDLRQGAMNTEAFF; CDR3 DNA: TGTGCCAGCAGCCAAGATCTCCGGCAGGGGGCTATGAACACTGAAGCTTTCTTT; clone size: .; J gene: TRBJ1-1; D gene: TRBD1; V gene: TRBV4-2
CDR3 protein: CASSLWGPSFSYNSPLHF; CDR3 DNA: TGTGCCAGCAGTTTATGGGGGCCCTCCTTCTCCTATAATTCACCCCTCCACTTT; clone size: .; J gene: TRBJ1-6; D gene: .; V gene: TRBV27
CDR3 protein: CASSQGLNTEAFF; CDR3 DNA: TGTGCCAGTAGTCAGGGTTTGAACACTGAAGCTTTCTTT; clone size: .; J gene: TRBJ1-1; D gene: .; V gene: TRBV19
CDR3 protein: CSARLAYGYTF; CDR3 DNA: TGCAGTGCCAGGCTGGCCTATGGCTACACCTTC; clone size: .; J gene: TRBJ1-2; D gene: .; V gene: TRBV20-1
CDR3 protein: CSVYGQYYGYTF; CDR3 DNA: TGCAGCGTTTACGGACAGTACTATGGCTACACCTTC; clone size: .; J gene: TRBJ1-2; D gene: .; V gene: TRBV29-1
CDR3 protein: CASSLGTDPTYGYTF; CDR3 DNA: TGCGCCAGCAGCTTGGGGACAGATCCTACCTATGGCTACACCTTC; clone size: .; J gene: TRBJ1-2; D gene: .; V gene: TRBV5-1
CDR3 protein: CASSLGQGVRKAFF; CDR3 DNA: TGTGCCAGCAGTTTGGGTCAGGGGGTACGGAAAGCTTTCTTT; clone size: .; J gene: TRBJ1-1; D gene: TRBD1; V gene: TRBV6-6
CDR3 protein: CASSLLSGTDEAFF; CDR3 DNA: TGTGCCAGCAGCCTCCTTTCCGGGACAGATGAAGCTTTCTTT; clone size: .; J gene: TRBJ1-1; D gene: TRBD1; V gene: TRBV3-1/TRBV3-2
CDR3 protein: CASSQEEGLSRAAGTIYF; CDR3 DNA: TGCGCCAGCAGCCAAGAGGAGGGGCTAAGCAGGGCGGCCGGCACCATATATTTT; clone size: .; J gene: TRBJ1-3; D gene: .; V gene: TRBV4-1
CDR3 protein: CASSLWQGKQYF; CDR3 DNA: TGTGCCAGCAGCTTATGGCAGGGGAAGCAGTACTTC; clone size: .; J gene: TRBJ2-7; D gene: .; V gene: TRBV5-6
CDR3 protein: CASSDGASIYYQPQHF; CDR3 DNA: TGTGCCAGCAGTGATGGAGCCTCGATTTATTATCAGCCCCAGCATTTT; clone size: once; J gene: TRBJ1-5; D gene: .; V gene: TRBV2
CDR3 protein: CASSVEPQGVNGYTF; CDR3 DNA: TGTGCCAGCAGCGTAGAGCCACAGGGGGTCAATGGCTACACCTTC; clone size: .; J gene: TRBJ1-2; D gene: TRBD1; V gene: TRBV9
CDR3 protein: CASSESETGQGPLYGYTF; CDR3 DNA: TGTGCCAGCAGTGAAAGTGAAACTGGGCAGGGCCCTCTCTATGGCTACACCTTC; clone size: once; J gene: TRBJ1-2; D gene: .; V gene: TRBV6-1
CDR3 protein: CASSWGQGEPSYEQYF; CDR3 DNA: TGTGCCAGCAGCTGGGGACAGGGAGAGCCCTCCTACGAGCAGTACTTC; clone size: .; J gene: TRBJ2-7; D gene: TRBD1; V gene: TRBV5-8
CDR3 protein: CASSQEPRMTRYGYTF; CDR3 DNA: TGCGCCAGCAGCCAAGAACCCCGGATGACACGGTATGGCTACACCTTC; clone size: .; J gene: TRBJ1-2; D gene: .; V gene: TRBV4-1
CDR3 protein: CASSKASAANTDTQYF; CDR3 DNA: TGTGCCAGCAGCAAGGCGTCGGCGGCTAACACAGATACGCAGTATTTT; clone size: .; J gene: TRBJ2-3; D gene: .; V gene: TRBV6-4
CDR3 protein: CASSPRTGGFYGYTF; CDR3 DNA: TGTGCCAGCAGCCCCCGGACGGGGGGCTTCTATGGCTACACCTTC; clone size: .; J gene: TRBJ1-2; D gene: .; V gene: TRBV7-3
CDR3 protein: CASRGQGSPLHF; CDR3 DNA: TGTGCCAGCAGAGGACAGGGCTCACCCCTCCACTTT; clone size: .; J gene: TRBJ1-6; D gene: TRBD1; V gene: TRBV28
CDR3 protein: CAWSKPRTSGGWYEQFF; CDR3 DNA: TGTGCCTGGAGTAAACCCAGGACTAGCGGGGGGTGGTATGAGCAGTTCTTC; clone size: .; J gene: TRBJ2-1; D gene: TRBD2; V gene: TRBV30
CDR3 protein: CASSLDRDTEAFF; CDR3 DNA: TGTGCCAGCTCCCTGGACAGGGACACTGAAGCTTTCTTT; clone size: .; J gene: TRBJ1-1; D gene: TRBD1; V gene: TRBV18
CDR3 protein: CASSKPGQVRGEQFF; CDR3 DNA: TGTGCCAGTAGTAAGCCGGGACAGGTCCGCGGGGAGCAGTTCTTC; clone size: few; J gene: TRBJ2-1; D gene: TRBD1; V gene: TRBV19